The 8 T cell receptor beta chains below all came from one sample that was sequenced in a study of untreated major depressive disorder. The repertoire was sequenced with immunoSEQ multiplex PCR; TCRdb's copy has only in-frame clones and lacks some. The sample has 21,000 or so clones; roughly 93% are singletons. Sequencing was carried out using CD4+ T cells from PBMCs. These receptors were collected from a man younger than 45 in good health.

The chain couples TRBV7-3 to TRBJ2-3; possible D gene TRBD2, 6 bases. The V gene lost 4 bases and the J gene lost 4 bases, with 12 bases spanning the gap. This CDR3 contains 14 residues. Germline V CDR1 and CDR2: SGHTA, FQGTGA. CDR3 amino acids: CASSYGTGADTQYF. CDR3 DNA sequence: TGTGCCAGCAGCTACGGGACTGGGGCAGATACGCAGTATTTT.

The chain joins TRBV5-1 to TRBJ2-5; D unresolved. This CDR3 contains 11 residues. V dropped 4 bases and J dropped 9 bases, with 10 bases sitting between them. The germline gives CDR1 SGHRS, CDR2 YFSETQ. This CDR3 reads CASSEETAQYF. CDR3 bases: TGCGCCAGCAGCGAAGAGACGGCCCAGTACTTC.

J is TRBJ2-1 and V is TRBV11-1, with unresolved D. CDR1 SGHAT and CDR2 FQDESV come from the germline V gene (reference sequence). V was pared by 0 bases and J by 8 bases, with 11 bases between. CDR3 length: 14 residues. This CDR3 reads CASSLAGGLYEQFF. The CDR3, as DNA: TGTGCCAGCAGCTTAGCAGGCGGCCTCTATGAGCAGTTCTTC.

V is TRBV7-2 and J is TRBJ2-7; 7 bases align to TRBD1. The CDR3 runs to 18 residues. J lost 0 bases, V lost 5 bases, and 16 bases had no gene match. Germline values: CDR1 SGHTA, CDR2 FQGNSA. The CDR3 nucleotides are TGTGCCAGCAGCCCGCGGGCTGGGACAGCCCATTTCTCCTACGAGCAGTACTTC. This encodes CASSPRAGTAHFSYEQYF.

This chain joins TRBV29-1 and TRBJ1-1; a weak D match, TRBD1 (5 bases). The ends were cut back, 8 bases at V and 5 bases at J, with 18 bases in the middle. The CDR3 sequence is 13 residues long. Germline loops: CDR1 SQVTM, CDR2 ANQGSEA. The DNA for the CDR3 is TGCAGCACCCGCGGGGGGGTTAGGACTGAAGCTTTCTTT. Amino acids: CSTRGGVRTEAFF. Based on the CDR3 plus reference TRBV29-1 and TRBJ1-1, the full variable domain is SAVISQKPSRDICQRGTSLTIQCQVDSQVTMMFWYRQQPGQSLTLIATANQGSEATYESGFVIDKFPISRPNLTFSTLTVSNMSPEDSSIYLCSTRGGVRTEAFFGQGTRLTVV.

The chain employs TRBV7-2 and TRBJ2-1, with 8 positions matching TRBD2. This CDR3 has 17 amino acids. V dropped 0 bases and J dropped 3; count of bases not matched to a gene: 7. The germline V gene encodes CDR1 SGHTA and CDR2 FQGNSA. CDR3 DNA sequence: TGTGCCAGCAGCTTAGCTAGCGGGGATCCTAGCTACAATGAGCAGTTCTTC. This gives the protein CASSLASGDPSYNEQFF.

The chain uses TRBV5-1 and TRBJ2-2; D might be TRBD1 (6 bases). Trimming left V 0 bases short and J 5 bases short, with 11 bases between. CDR1 and CDR2 from the germline V gene are SGHRS and YFSETQ. There are 15 residues in the CDR3. DNA of the CDR3: TGCGCCAGCAGCTTGGCGCAGGGGAGAACCGGGGAGCTGTTTTTT. Protein product: CASSLAQGRTGELFF.

This clone was counted a single time. The chain is built from TRBV18 and TRBJ1-2; D gene unclear. The V end lost 5 bases, the J end lost 0 bases, and 13 bases lay between the germline ends. CDR1 KGHSH and CDR2 LQKENI come from the germline V gene. The CDR3 contains 15 residues. CDR3 amino acids: CASSTAAGTNYGYTF. The CDR3 DNA is TGTGCCAGCTCAACCGCAGCCGGGACTAACTATGGCTACACCTTC.